The rows below give T cell receptor beta chains drawn from one sample of a study of T-cell reconstitution after alpha-beta-depleted transplantation in children. TCRdb used MiXCR to reprocess the PCR reads, holding one entry per CDR3 protein. The sample records about 420,000 distinct CDR3 sequences, roughly 15% being singletons. Sequenced material: PBMCs, mostly from graft donor cells, taken 360 days after TCRalphabeta/CD19-depleted stem cell transplant. These receptors were collected from a boy less than two years old who had a stem cell transplant for Wiskott-Aldrich syndrome, so the T cells may come from the graft donor. The CDR3 runs from the conserved cysteine through the conserved F or W. The D gene is left open where the match is weak. The listing skips clone size in some rows; elsewhere it reads once, few, many or a size class.

j_gene: TRBJ2-7; abundance: few; d_gene: .; v_gene: TRBV6-1; CDR3aa: CASSEERWTGTRNEQYF; CDR3nt: TGTGCCAGCAGTGAAGAAAGGTGGACGGGAACGAGGAACGAGCAGTACTTC
j_gene: TRBJ1-1; abundance: .; d_gene: .; v_gene: TRBV12-3/TRBV12-4; CDR3aa: CASSFGPGNTEAFF; CDR3nt: TGTGCCAGCAGTTTCGGGCCGGGGAACACTGAAGCTTTCTTT
j_gene: TRBJ2-7; abundance: .; d_gene: TRBD1; v_gene: TRBV10-3; CDR3aa: CAISEWDRGHEQYF; CDR3nt: TGTGCCATCAGTGAATGGGACAGGGGCCACGAGCAGTACTTC
j_gene: TRBJ2-7; abundance: few; d_gene: TRBD1; v_gene: TRBV5-6; CDR3aa: CASSLDRGIAYEQYF; CDR3nt: TGTGCCAGCAGCTTGGACAGGGGAATCGCGTACGAGCAGTACTTC
j_gene: TRBJ2-2; abundance: .; d_gene: TRBD2; v_gene: TRBV24-1; CDR3aa: CATSDFRLGTRQNTGELFF; CDR3nt: TGTGCCACCAGTGATTTTAGGCTGGGGACTAGGCAGAACACCGGGGAGCTGTTTTTT
j_gene: TRBJ2-3; abundance: .; d_gene: .; v_gene: TRBV20-1; CDR3aa: CSAGQALGLADTQYF; CDR3nt: TGCAGTGCGGGCCAGGCACTAGGTTTGGCAGATACGCAGTATTTT
j_gene: TRBJ2-1; abundance: .; d_gene: TRBD2; v_gene: TRBV25-1; CDR3aa: CASSLAAGVNNNEQFF; CDR3nt: TGTGCCAGCAGTTTGGCCGCGGGGGTCAACAACAATGAGCAGTTCTTC
j_gene: TRBJ2-7; abundance: few; d_gene: .; v_gene: TRBV24-1; CDR3aa: CATSDPSSASLYEQYF; CDR3nt: TGTGCCACCAGTGACCCATCTAGTGCCAGCCTCTACGAGCAGTACTTC
j_gene: TRBJ2-1; abundance: few; d_gene: TRBD1; v_gene: TRBV19; CDR3aa: CASRPWTGSGNEQFF; CDR3nt: TGTGCCAGTAGGCCTTGGACAGGGAGTGGGAATGAGCAGTTCTTC
j_gene: TRBJ1-2; abundance: .; d_gene: .; v_gene: TRBV12-3/TRBV12-4; CDR3aa: CASRPPHTF; CDR3nt: TGTGCCAGCAGACCCCCCCATACCTTC
j_gene: TRBJ2-7; abundance: .; d_gene: TRBD2; v_gene: TRBV6-5; CDR3aa: CASSYLGGGTAEQYF; CDR3nt: TGTGCCAGCAGTTACCTCGGGGGGGGTACTGCTGAGCAGTACTTC
j_gene: TRBJ2-5; abundance: .; d_gene: .; v_gene: TRBV28; CDR3aa: CASRHWGGGETQYF; CDR3nt: TGTGCCAGCAGACATTGGGGTGGCGGAGAGACCCAGTACTTC
j_gene: TRBJ1-1; abundance: .; d_gene: TRBD1; v_gene: TRBV6-5; CDR3aa: CASSYGQGAPMNTEAFF; CDR3nt: TGTGCCAGCAGTTACGGGCAGGGGGCCCCCATGAACACTGAAGCTTTCTTT